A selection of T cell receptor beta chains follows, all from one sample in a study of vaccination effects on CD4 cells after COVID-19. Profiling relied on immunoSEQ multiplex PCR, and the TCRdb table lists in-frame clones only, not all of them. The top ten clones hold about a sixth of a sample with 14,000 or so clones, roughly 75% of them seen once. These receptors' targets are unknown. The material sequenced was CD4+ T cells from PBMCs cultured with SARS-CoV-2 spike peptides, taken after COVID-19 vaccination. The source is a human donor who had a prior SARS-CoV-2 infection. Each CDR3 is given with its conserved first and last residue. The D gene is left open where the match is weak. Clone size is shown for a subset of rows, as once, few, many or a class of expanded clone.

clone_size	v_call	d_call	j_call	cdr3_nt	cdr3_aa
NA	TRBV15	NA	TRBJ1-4	TGTGCCACCAGCAGGACAGTGAATGAAAAACTGTTTTTT	CATSRTVNEKLFF
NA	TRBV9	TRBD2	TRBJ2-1	TGTGCCAGCAGCGTCGGACTAGCGACTTCCTACAATGAGCAGTTCTTC	CASSVGLATSYNEQFF
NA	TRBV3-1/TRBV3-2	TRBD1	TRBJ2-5	TGTGCCAGCAGCCAAGATCCCAGGGGGCATGGCGAGACCCAGTACTTC	CASSQDPRGHGETQYF
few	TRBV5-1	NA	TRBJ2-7	TGCGCCAGCAAACAAGCTTGGGGACAAACATACGAGCAGTACTTC	CASKQAWGQTYEQYF
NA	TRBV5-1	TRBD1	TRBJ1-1	TGCGCCAGCAGCTACCCGATCAGGGGGGGTGGCACTGAAGCTTTCTTT	CASSYPIRGGGTEAFF
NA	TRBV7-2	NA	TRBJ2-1	TGTGCCAGCAGAGTGGGCCCGGGAGAGTTAGATGAGCAGTTCTTC	CASRVGPGELDEQFF
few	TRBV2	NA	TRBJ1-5	TGTGCCAGCACCCCGACTGAAAATCAGCCCCAGCATTTT	CASTPTENQPQHF
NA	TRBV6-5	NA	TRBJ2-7	TGTGCCAGCAGAAATCTACAGGGCCACTCCTACGAGCAGTACTTC	CASRNLQGHSYEQYF
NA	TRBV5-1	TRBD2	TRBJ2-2	TGCGCCAGCAGCTCTCGGGAGGTCGCCGGGGAGCTGTTTTTT	CASSSREVAGELFF
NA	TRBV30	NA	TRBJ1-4	TGTGCCTGGAATACAGGCTTGCTAAATGAAAAACTGTTTTTT	CAWNTGLLNEKLFF
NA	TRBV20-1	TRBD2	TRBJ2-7	TGCAGTGCTAGTTTAGGGGAGGGCTACGAGCAGTACTTC	CSASLGEGYEQYF
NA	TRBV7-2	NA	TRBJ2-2	TGTGCCAGCAGCTTACCGTCCACCGGGGAGCTGTTTTTT	CASSLPSTGELFF
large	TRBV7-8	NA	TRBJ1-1	TGTGCCAGCAGCTTAAGGCCTCGTGGGAACACTGAAGCTTTCTTT	CASSLRPRGNTEAFF
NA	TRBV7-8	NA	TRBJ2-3	TGTGCCAGCAGCTCCCCCGGGGGACGGGGCACAGATACGCAGTATTTT	CASSSPGGRGTDTQYF
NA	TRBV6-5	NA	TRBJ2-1	TGTGCCAGCAGACCCCCCGGGGACGGAGAGCAGTTCTTC	CASRPPGDGEQFF
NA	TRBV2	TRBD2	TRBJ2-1	TGTGCCAGCAGTGAATGGACTAGCGGGGGCTACAATGAGCAGTTCTTC	CASSEWTSGGYNEQFF
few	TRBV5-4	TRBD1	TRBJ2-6	TGTGCCAGCACCCGGACAGGGAATTCTGGGGCCAACGTCCTGACTTTC	CASTRTGNSGANVLTF
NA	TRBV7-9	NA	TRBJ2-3	TGTGCCAGCAGCTTTCTAGCCACAGATACGCAGTATTTT	CASSFLATDTQYF
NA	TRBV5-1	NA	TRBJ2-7	TGCGCCAGCAGCTGGGACCCCACCTCCTACGAGCAGTACTTC	CASSWDPTSYEQYF
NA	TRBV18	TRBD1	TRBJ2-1	TGTGCCAGCTCAAGCCTCACAGGGGGCGCATCCTACAATGAGCAGTTCTTC	CASSSLTGGASYNEQFF
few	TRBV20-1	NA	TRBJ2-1	TGCAGTGCTAGATCCATGGGTGTGCAGTTCTTC	CSARSMGVQFF
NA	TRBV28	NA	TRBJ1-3	TGTGCCAGCAGTTTATTATACAGGGCTTCTGGAAACACCATATATTTT	CASSLLYRASGNTIYF
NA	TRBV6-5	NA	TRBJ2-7	TGTGCCAGCAGCCAGCCCGGGCACTTCTACGAGCAGTACTTC	CASSQPGHFYEQYF
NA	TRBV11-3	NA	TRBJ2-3	TGTGCCAGCAGCCCTACGGCCGGGGCAGGGGGGGCAGATACGCAGTATTTT	CASSPTAGAGGADTQYF
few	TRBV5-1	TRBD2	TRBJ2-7	TGCGCCAGCAGCTCCTTAGGACTAGCGGGATACGAGCAGTACTTC	CASSSLGLAGYEQYF
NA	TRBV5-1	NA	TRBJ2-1	TGCGCCAGCAGCTTCAGGGTGCTACTCTCCTACAATGAGCAGTTCTTC	CASSFRVLLSYNEQFF
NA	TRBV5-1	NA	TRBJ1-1	TGCGCCAGCAGCTTGGACGGCTACACTGAAGCTTTCTTT	CASSLDGYTEAFF
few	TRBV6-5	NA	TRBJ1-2	TGTGCCAGCAGTCCAGGGCCCTATGGCTACACCTTC	CASSPGPYGYTF
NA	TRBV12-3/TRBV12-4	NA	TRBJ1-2	TGTGCCAGCAGTTTGTTGGATGGCTACACCTTC	CASSLLDGYTF